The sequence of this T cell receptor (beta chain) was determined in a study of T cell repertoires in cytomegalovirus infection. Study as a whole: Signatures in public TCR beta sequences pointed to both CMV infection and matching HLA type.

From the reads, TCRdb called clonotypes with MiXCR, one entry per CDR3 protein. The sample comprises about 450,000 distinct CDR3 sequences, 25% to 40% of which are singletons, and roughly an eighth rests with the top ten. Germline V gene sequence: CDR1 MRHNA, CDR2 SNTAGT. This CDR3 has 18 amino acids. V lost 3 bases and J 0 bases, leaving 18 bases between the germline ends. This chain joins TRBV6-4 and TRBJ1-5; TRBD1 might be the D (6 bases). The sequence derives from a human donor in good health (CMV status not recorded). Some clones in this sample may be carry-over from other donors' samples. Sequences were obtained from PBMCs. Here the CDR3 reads CASSELRGGCISNQPQHF. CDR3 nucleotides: TGTGCCAGCAGTGAGCTCAGGGGAGGTTGCATTAGCAATCAGCCCCAGCATTTT.